This T cell receptor (beta chain) was identified in a study of cytomegalovirus exposure and HLA in healthy donors. Study conclusions and caveats: Specificity of a few CMV-associated chains for CMV antigens was verified in vitro.

Profiling relied on immunoSEQ multiplex PCR, and the TCRdb table lists in-frame clones only, not all of them. The repertoire consists of 150,000 to 200,000 clones, with about 87% occurring once and the leading ten covering approximately 1.4%. Concerning this clone: Its target is unknown.

There are 15 residues in the CDR3. CDR1 is SGHDT, CDR2 YYEEEE, per germline. Trimming removed 1 base from V and 0 bases from J; junction bases left unmatched: 4. The chain carries TRBV5-6 and TRBJ2-7, with TRBD1 matching 7 bases. Sequencing input: PBMCs. The clonotype was recovered from a woman between 25 and 40 years old in good health and CMV-seronegative. The CDR3 nucleotides read TGTGCCAGCAGCTTGAAGGACAGGATCTCCTACGAGCAGTACTTC. Protein product: CASSLKDRISYEQYF.